These T cell receptor beta chains were read from a single sample in a study of spatial heterogeneity in lung cancer. TCRdb reprocessed the 5' RACE reads with MiXCR, giving one entry per CDR3 protein. The sample shows about 50,000 distinct CDR3 sequences, around 6.7% of them seen only once. The source was PBMCs, collected at follow-up. The receptor set was obtained from a female donor with early-stage non-small cell lung cancer. Both conserved end residues are part of each CDR3. Fields, in order: J gene, V gene, D gene, clone size, CDR3 DNA, CDR3 protein. D genes are given only for firm matches. Expanded clones are given a class, and other clones once, few, many or no size at all.

TRBJ2-3 TRBV5-1 NA NA TGCGCCAGCAACCCGGGGGCGGCAGATACGCAGTATTTT CASNPGAADTQYF
TRBJ2-5 TRBV29-1 NA few TGCAGCGCTGAACTAGAGACCCAGTACTTC CSAELETQYF
TRBJ1-1 TRBV6-6 NA many TGTGCCAGCAGTCCCCCCTTTGCCTTAGGTACTGAAGCTTTCTTT CASSPPFALGTEAFF
TRBJ1-1 TRBV7-2 NA many TGTGCCAGCAGCGGTCAACGGAGTGAAGCTTTCTTT CASSGQRSEAFF
TRBJ2-2 TRBV6-1 NA few TGTGCCAGCAGTGAAGAAGACCCCCGTCGCGGGGAGCTGTTTTTT CASSEEDPRRGELFF
TRBJ1-5 TRBV2 TRBD1 NA TGTGCCAGCACTGGGACAGGGGGCCGTGATCAGCCCCAGCATTTT CASTGTGGRDQPQHF
TRBJ1-2 TRBV28 NA many TGTGCCAGCAGTTTAAAAGCGGTCCATGGCTACACCTTC CASSLKAVHGYTF
TRBJ2-1 TRBV20-1 TRBD2 many TGCAGTGCTAGAACCTGGGGGGGTCCCTACAATGAGCAGTTCTTC CSARTWGGPYNEQFF
TRBJ1-5 TRBV10-2 NA many TGCGCCAGCAGTGAGCCCTTTACCCGAGGGGGGGATCAGCCCCAGCATTTT CASSEPFTRGGDQPQHF
TRBJ2-7 TRBV5-1 TRBD1 many TGCGCCAGCAGCGGTACGGGACAGGGGGCGGCCGAGCAGTACTTC CASSGTGQGAAEQYF
TRBJ1-6 TRBV7-2 NA NA TGTGCCAGCAGCTTACACGGACAAGCAAGTTCACCCCTCCACTTT CASSLHGQASSPLHF
TRBJ2-3 TRBV20-1 TRBD2 many TGCAGTGCTACCCCCGGGGGGGAACGCACAGATACGCAGTATTTT CSATPGGERTDTQYF
TRBJ2-1 TRBV7-6 NA many TGTGCCAGCAGCTTAGACAGGGAGGATGAGCAGTTCTTC CASSLDREDEQFF
TRBJ2-2 TRBV25-1 NA NA TGTGCCAGCAAAGTGGCGAACACCGGGGAGCTGTTTTTT CASKVANTGELFF
TRBJ2-5 TRBV5-1 NA NA TGCGCCAGCAGCTCCTCCGAGGGGCCCGGTGGGACCCAGTACTTC CASSSSEGPGGTQYF
TRBJ1-2 TRBV7-9 NA few TGTGCCAGCAGCCCCCCGGGGGGCGGCTATGGCTACACCTTC CASSPPGGGYGYTF
TRBJ2-7 TRBV4-1 NA many TGCGCCAGCAGCCAAGATTCGCTCTTTTCCTACGAGCAGTACTTC CASSQDSLFSYEQYF